This T cell receptor beta chain was documented in a study of T cell responses to AZD1222 COVID-19 vaccine. Study-level information: Second doses at about 4 or about 12 weeks were pooled.

This table comes from immunoSEQ multiplex PCR, and its TCRdb copy is limited to in-frame clones, with some not included. Of tens of thousands of clones listed, around four fifths are singletons. Concerning this clone: Its antigen is still unknown. Other nucleotide sequences in the sample specify the same CDR3.

Study results and limitations: Donors were mostly white British, more females; clonal diversity possibly underestimated. Spike-specific TCR breadth and depth went up after people got two AZD1222 doses.

With 0 bases removed from V and 4 bases from J, the gap between germline ends came to 10 bases. The CDR3 spans 14 residues. The germline V gene encodes CDR1 MNHEY and CDR2 SVGAGI. The rearrangement links TRBV6-5 to TRBJ2-7; TRBD1 is a possible D gene (6 bases). The starting material was peripheral blood, obtained on day 0 of AZD1222 vaccination. This clonotype was obtained from an adult in good health. The CDR3 DNA follows: TGTGCCAGCAGTTACTCCAGGGGCCCTTACGAGCAGTACTTC. Translating gives CASSYSRGPYEQYF.